This TCR beta chain was documented in a study of T-cell memory formation after mild COVID-19. Overall study context: Clusters were largely donor specific.

Broader study findings: In pre-infection memory, a portion of responding clones appeared, which suggested that cross-reactive memory joined. The study found contracting CD4+ clones mainly in CM and EM and contracting CD8+ clones in EMRA.

5'RACE with constant-segment primers built TCRalpha and TCRbeta cDNA libraries with UMIs. TCRdb re-called the 5' RACE reads through MiXCR, storing one row per CDR3 protein. The data hold about 360,000 distinct CDR3 sequences, with about 15% observed a single time. The CDR3 covers 15 residues. V lost 6 bases and J lost 4, with 15 bases in between. Details on this clonotype: As yet, its antigen is unknown.

The TCR was taken from a man aged 18 to 30 who had mild COVID-19 (a few samples of this study predate the infection). Cell type and time point are not known. What was sequenced was PBMCs or a T cell subset sorted from them (not recorded which). The rearrangement links TRBV12-3 or TRBV12-4 to TRBJ2-2; D is perhaps TRBD2 (5 bases). This CDR3 reads CASRGGFGLTGELFF. The DNA for the CDR3 is TGTGCCAGCAGAGGAGGTTTTGGGCTCACCGGGGAGCTGTTTTTT.